These 6 T cell receptor beta chains share one sample of origin, sequenced in a study of T cells in Graves' hyperthyroidism and ophthalmopathy. TCR beta CDR3 region amplification was performed from RNA transcripts. RT-PCR in the first round (using the HTBI primer set) targeted the TCR CDR3. TCRdb recomputed calls from the multiplex PCR reads with MiXCR, one row per CDR3 protein. The sample contains around 430,000 distinct CDR3 sequences, 14% to 15% of which appear only once. Source material: blood. These receptors were taken from a woman in her twenties or thirties with Graves' hyperthyroidism.

This clonotype was detected a few times. The genes are TRBV3-1 and TRBJ1-4, with 9 nucleotides matching TRBD1. The CDR3 is 14 residues long. V shed 6 bases and J 9 bases; nucleotides not matched to a gene: 8. CDR1 and CDR2 (germline): LGHDT, YNNKEL (reference sequence). CDR3 sequence reads: CASSLQGASKKLFF. The DNA for the CDR3 is TGTGCCAGCAGTTTACAGGGGGCCTCTAAAAAACTGTTTTTT.

Ten or more counts support this clonotype. This sequence joins TRBV5-8 and TRBJ2-1; D possibly corresponds to TRBD2 (6 bases). This CDR3 spans 14 amino acids. V shed 1 base and J shed 4 bases, with 9 bases lying between them. Germline CDR1 SGHTS, CDR2 YDEGEE. CDR3 protein: CASSLWREYNEQFF. CDR3 sequence (DNA): TGTGCCAGCAGCTTGTGGCGGGAATACAATGAGCAGTTCTTC.

The V call is TRBV5-1, the J call TRBJ1-1; TRBD1 aligns across 8 bases. Germline V gene lookup returns CDR1 SGHRS and CDR2 YFSETQ. The CDR3 has 14 residues. V was pared by 0 bases and J by 7 bases, with 5 bases of the junction left unmatched. The CDR3 region is CASSLGAGGNEAFF. CDR3 coding DNA: TGCGCCAGCAGCTTGGGAGCAGGGGGCAATGAAGCTTTCTTT.

This clonotype was observed at least ten times. This rearrangement joins TRBV5-1 to TRBJ2-7; a possible D gene is TRBD2 (6 bases). CDR3 length: 15 amino acids. The germline V and J ends were trimmed by 3 bases and 0 bases, with 13 bases remaining between them. The germline V gene has CDR1 SGHRS and CDR2 YFSETQ. This CDR3 reads CASSSGTPSSYEQYF. The CDR3 DNA sequence: TGCGCCAGCAGCTCCGGGACTCCCAGCTCCTACGAGCAGTACTTC.

The rearrangement joins TRBV19 to TRBJ2-3; D is uncertain. Trimming stripped 8 bases from V and 4 bases from J, with 22 bases between. Germline-derived CDR1 and CDR2 are LNHDA and SQIVND (reference sequence). The CDR3 loop spans 16 amino acids. This chain's CDR3 is CASADLVVAKADTQYF. The CDR3 DNA sequence: TGTGCCAGTGCGGACCTCGTGGTAGCTAAGGCAGATACGCAGTATTTT. Supplemented by reference TRBV19 and TRBJ2-3, the full variable domain reads DGGITQSPKYLFRKEGQNVTLSCEQNLNHDAMYWYRQDPGQGLRLIYYSQIVNDFQKGDIAEGYSVSREKKESFPLTVTSAQKNPTAFYLCASADLVVAKADTQYFGPGTRLTVL.

Many counts were recorded for this clonotype. As DNA, the CDR3 is TGTGCCAGCAGTTCCCAGGCCTTCCGGTTAGACTACGAGCAGTACTTC. Translated, it gives CASSSQAFRLDYEQYF. The genes are TRBV27 and TRBJ2-7; D is uncertain. Germline-derived CDR1 and CDR2 are MNHEY and SMNVEV (reference sequence). V lost 4 bases, J lost 3 bases, and 19 bases lay in between. The CDR3 spans 16 residues.